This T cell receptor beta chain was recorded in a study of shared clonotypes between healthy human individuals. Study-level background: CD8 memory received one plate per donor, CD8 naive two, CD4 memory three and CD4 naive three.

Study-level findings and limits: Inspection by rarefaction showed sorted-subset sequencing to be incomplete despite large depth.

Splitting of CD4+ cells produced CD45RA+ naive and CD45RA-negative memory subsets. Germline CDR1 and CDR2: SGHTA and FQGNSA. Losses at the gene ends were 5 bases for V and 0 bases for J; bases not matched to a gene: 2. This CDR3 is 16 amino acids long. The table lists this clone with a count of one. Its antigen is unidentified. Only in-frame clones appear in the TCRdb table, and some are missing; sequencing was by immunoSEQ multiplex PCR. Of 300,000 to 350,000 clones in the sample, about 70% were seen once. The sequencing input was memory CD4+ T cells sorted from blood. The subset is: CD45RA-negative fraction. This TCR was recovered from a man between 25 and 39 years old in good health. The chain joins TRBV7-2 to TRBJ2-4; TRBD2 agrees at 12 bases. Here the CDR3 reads CASSVGLAGAKNIQYF. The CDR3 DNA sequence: TGTGCCAGCAGCGTGGGACTAGCGGGAGCCAAAAACATTCAGTACTTC.